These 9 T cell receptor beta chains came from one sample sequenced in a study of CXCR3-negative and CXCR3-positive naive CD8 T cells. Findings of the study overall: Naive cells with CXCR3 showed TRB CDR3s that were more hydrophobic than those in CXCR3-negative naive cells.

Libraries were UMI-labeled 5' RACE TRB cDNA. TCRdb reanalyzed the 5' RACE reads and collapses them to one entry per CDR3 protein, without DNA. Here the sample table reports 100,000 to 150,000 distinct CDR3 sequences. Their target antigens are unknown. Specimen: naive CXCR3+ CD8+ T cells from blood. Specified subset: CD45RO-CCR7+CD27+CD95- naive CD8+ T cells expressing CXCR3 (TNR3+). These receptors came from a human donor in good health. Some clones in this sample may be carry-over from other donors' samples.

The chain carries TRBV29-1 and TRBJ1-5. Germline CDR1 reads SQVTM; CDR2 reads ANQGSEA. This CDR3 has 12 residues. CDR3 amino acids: CSVVLGDQPQHF.

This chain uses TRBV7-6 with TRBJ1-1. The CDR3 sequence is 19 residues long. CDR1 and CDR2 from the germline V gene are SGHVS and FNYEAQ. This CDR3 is CASSPHYRRGGSEDTEAFF.

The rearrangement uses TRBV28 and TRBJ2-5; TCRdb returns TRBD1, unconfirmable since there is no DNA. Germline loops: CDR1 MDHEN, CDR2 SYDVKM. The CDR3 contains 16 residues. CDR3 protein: CASSSMWGQTQETQYF.

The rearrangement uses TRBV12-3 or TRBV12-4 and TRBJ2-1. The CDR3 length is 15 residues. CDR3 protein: CAIQVGDSSYNEQFF.

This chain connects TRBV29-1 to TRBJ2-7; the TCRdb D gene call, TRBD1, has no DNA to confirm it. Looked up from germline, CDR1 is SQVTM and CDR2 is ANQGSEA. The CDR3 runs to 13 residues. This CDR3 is CSVGWMGPHEQYF.

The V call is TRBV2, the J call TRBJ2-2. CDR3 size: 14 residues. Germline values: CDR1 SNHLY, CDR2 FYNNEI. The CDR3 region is CATRDSANTGELFF.

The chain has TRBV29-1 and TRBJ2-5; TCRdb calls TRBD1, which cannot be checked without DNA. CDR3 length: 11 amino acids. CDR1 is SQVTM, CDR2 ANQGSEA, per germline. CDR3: CSVLQGETQYF. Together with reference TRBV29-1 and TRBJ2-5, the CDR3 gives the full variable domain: SAVISQKPSRDICQRGTSLTIQCQVDSQVTMMFWYRQQPGQSLTLIATANQGSEATYESGFVIDKFPISRPNLTFSTLTVSNMSPEDSSIYLCSVLQGETQYFGPGTRLLVL.

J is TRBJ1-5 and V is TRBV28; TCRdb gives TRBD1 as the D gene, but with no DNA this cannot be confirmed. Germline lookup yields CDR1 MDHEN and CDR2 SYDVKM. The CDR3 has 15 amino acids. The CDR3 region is CASRPQGWGNQPQHF.

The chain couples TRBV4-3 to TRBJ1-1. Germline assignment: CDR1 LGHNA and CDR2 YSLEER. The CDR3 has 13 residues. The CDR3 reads CASSQDVEEEAFF.